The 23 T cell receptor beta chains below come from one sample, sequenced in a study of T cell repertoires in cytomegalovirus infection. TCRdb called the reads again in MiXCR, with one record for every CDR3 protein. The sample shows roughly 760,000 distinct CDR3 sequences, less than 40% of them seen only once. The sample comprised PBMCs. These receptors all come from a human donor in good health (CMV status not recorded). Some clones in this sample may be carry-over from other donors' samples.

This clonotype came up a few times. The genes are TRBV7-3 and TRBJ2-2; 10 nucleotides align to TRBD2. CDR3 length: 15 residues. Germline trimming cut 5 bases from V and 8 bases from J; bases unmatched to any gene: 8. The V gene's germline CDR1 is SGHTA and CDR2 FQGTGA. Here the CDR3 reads CASSAASGGGGELFF. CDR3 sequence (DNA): TGTGCCAGCAGCGCTGCTAGCGGGGGTGGAGGGGAGCTGTTTTTT.

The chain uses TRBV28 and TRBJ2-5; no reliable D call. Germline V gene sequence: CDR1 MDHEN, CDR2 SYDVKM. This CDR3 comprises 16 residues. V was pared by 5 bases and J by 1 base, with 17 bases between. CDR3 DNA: TGTGCCAGCAGTGGCCCAGCCTCTGACTCCCAAGAGACCCAGTACTTC. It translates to CASSGPASDSQETQYF.

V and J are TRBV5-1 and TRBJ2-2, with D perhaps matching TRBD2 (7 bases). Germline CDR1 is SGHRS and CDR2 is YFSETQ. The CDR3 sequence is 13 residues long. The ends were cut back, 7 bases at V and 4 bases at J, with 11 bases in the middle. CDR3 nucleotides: TGCGCCAGCGGGGGGGCCGGCACCGGGGAGCTGTTTTTT. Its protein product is CASGGAGTGELFF.

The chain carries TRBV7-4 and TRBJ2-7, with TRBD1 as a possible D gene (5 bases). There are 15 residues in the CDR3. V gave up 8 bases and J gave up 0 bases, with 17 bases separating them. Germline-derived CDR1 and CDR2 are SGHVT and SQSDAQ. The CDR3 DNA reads TGTGCCAGCGCCTTGAGGACAATTAGCTCCTACGAGCAGTACTTC. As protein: CASALRTISSYEQYF. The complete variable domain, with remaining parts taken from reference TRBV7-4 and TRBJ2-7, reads GAGVSQSPRYKVAKRGRDVALRCDSISGHVTLYWYRQTLGQGSEVLTYSQSDAQRDKSGRPSGRFSAERPERSVSTLKIQRTEQGDSAVYLCASALRTISSYEQYFGPGTRLTVT.

CDR3 DNA sequence: TGTGCCAGCAGCGTACTAGCGGGAGTGGCTCAAGAGACCCAGTACTTC. This sequence encodes CASSVLAGVAQETQYF. The V and J genes are TRBV28 and TRBJ2-5, with 11 bases lining up with TRBD2. Germline CDR1 MDHEN, CDR2 SYDVKM. The CDR3 is made up of 16 amino acids. V dropped 6 bases and J dropped 2; count of bases not matched to a gene: 8. The full variable domain, rest sourced from reference TRBV28 and TRBJ2-5, is DVKVTQSSRYLVKRTGEKVFLECVQDMDHENMFWYRQDPGLGLRLIYFSYDVKMKEKGDIPEGYSVSREKKERFSLILESASTNQTSMYLCASSVLAGVAQETQYFGPGTRLLVL.

The CDR3 protein is CASRYATGAWATEAFF. The CDR3 region has the DNA TGTGCCAGCAGATATGCAACGGGGGCATGGGCCACTGAAGCTTTCTTT. V and J are TRBV6-5 and TRBJ1-1; the D gene is possibly TRBD1 (6 bases). The V and J ends lost 6 bases and 4 bases respectively, with 21 bases between them. The germline CDR1 and CDR2 sequences are MNHEY and SVGAGI. The CDR3 has 16 amino acids.

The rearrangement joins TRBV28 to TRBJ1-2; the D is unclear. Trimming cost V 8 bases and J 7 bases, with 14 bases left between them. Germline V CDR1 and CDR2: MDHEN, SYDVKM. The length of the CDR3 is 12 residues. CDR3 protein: CASGARFRGYTF. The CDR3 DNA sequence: TGTGCCAGCGGTGCGAGGTTTCGTGGCTACACCTTC.

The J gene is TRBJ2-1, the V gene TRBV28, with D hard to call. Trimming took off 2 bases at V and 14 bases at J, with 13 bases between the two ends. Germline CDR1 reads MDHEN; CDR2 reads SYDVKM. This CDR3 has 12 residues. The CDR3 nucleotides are TGTGCCAGCAGTTTAGTTGGGGTTAGTAAGTTCTTC. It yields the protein CASSLVGVSKFF.

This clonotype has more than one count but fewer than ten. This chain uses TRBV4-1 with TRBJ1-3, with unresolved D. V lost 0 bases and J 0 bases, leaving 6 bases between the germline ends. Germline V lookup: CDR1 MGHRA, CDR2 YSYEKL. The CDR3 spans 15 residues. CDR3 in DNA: TGCGCCAGCAGCCAAGAGCCCGTCTCTGGAAACACCATATATTTT. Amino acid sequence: CASSQEPVSGNTIYF.

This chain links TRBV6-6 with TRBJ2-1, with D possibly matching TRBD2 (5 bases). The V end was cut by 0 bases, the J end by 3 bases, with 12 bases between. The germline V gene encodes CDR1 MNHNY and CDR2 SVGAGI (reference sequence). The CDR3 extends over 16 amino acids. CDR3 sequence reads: CASSYSIGENYNEQFF. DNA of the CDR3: TGTGCCAGCAGTTACTCGATTGGGGAGAACTACAATGAGCAGTTCTTC.

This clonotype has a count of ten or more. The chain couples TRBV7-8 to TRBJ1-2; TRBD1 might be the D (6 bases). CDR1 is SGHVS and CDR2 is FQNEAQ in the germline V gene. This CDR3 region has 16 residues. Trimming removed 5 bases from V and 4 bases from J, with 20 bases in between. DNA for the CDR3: TGTGCCAGCAGCCACCGGGCCCAGGGGCGCATCTATGGCTACACCTTC. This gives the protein CASSHRAQGRIYGYTF.

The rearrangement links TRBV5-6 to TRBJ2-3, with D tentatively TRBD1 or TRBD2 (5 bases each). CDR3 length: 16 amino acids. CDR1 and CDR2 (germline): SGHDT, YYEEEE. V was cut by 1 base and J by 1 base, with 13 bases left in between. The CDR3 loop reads CASSLISGTGTDTQYF. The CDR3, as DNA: TGTGCCAGCAGCTTGATAAGTGGGACCGGCACAGATACGCAGTATTTT.

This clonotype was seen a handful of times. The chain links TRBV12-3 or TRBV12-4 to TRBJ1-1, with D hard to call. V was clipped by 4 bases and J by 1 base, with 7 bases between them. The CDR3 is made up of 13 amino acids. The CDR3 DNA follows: TGTGCCAGCAGTTACTTGGCGAACACTGAAGCTTTCTTT. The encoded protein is CASSYLANTEAFF.

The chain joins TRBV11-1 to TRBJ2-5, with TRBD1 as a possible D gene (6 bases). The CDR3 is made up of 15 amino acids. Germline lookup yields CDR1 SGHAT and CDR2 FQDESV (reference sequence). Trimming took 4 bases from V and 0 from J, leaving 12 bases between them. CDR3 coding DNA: TGTGCCAGCAGCTCTCCAGGGGTAGACCAAGAGACCCAGTACTTC. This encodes CASSSPGVDQETQYF.

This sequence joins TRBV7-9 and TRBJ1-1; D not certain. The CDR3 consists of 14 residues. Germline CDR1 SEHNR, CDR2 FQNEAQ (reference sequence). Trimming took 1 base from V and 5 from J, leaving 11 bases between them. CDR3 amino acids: CASSLGYGRTEAFF. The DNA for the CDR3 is TGTGCCAGCAGCTTAGGGTACGGGAGGACTGAAGCTTTCTTT.

The CDR3 coding sequence is TGTGCCACCAGTGATCGCTACAGCTACGAGCAGTACTTC. Translating gives CATSDRYSYEQYF. The chain is built from TRBV24-1 and TRBJ2-7; D is unresolved. With 3 bases removed from V and 3 bases from J, the gap between germline ends came to 8 bases. CDR3 length: 13 residues. Germline lookup yields CDR1 KGHDR and CDR2 SFDVKD.

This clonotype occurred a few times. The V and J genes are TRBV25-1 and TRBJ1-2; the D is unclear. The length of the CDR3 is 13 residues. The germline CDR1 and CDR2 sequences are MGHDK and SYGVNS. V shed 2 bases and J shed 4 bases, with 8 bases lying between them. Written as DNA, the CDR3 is TGTGCCAGCAGTGAAAACGGGTTCTATGGCTACACCTTC. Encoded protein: CASSENGFYGYTF.

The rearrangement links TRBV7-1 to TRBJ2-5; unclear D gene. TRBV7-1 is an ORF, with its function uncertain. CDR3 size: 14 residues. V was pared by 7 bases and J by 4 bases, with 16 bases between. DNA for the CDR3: TGTGCCAGCACCCAACCATTAATACCAGAGACCCAGTACTTC. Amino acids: CASTQPLIPETQYF.

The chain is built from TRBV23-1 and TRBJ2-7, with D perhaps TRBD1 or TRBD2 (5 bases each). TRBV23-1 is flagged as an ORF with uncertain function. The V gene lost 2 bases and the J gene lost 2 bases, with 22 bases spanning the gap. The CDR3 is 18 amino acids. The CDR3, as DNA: TGCGCCAGCAGTCAAGGCGCCATACGGGGCAGGAGCCCCTACGAGCAGTACTTC. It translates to CASSQGAIRGRSPYEQYF.

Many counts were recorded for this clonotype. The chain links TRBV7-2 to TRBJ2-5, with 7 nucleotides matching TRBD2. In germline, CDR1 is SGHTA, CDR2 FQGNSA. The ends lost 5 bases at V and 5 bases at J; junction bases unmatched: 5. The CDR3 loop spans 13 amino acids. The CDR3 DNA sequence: TGTGCCAGCAGCCCCGGGAGGATGGAGACCCAGTACTTC. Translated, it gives CASSPGRMETQYF. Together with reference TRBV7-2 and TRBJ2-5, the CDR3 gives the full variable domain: GAGVSQSPSNKVTEKGKDVELRCDPISGHTALYWYRQSLGQGLEFLIYFQGNSAPDKSGLPSDRFSAERTGGSVSTLTIQRTQQEDSAVYLCASSPGRMETQYFGPGTRLLVL.

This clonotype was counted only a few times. CDR3 DNA sequence: TGTGCCAGCAGTAACTTGGACAGGGGGTATCCATCGAACACTGAAGCTTTCTTT. This gives the protein CASSNLDRGYPSNTEAFF. This sequence joins TRBV28 and TRBJ1-1; TRBD1 aligns across 10 bases. J was trimmed by 1 base and V by 5 bases; bases with no gene match: 13. The CDR3 is made up of 18 amino acids. CDR1 and CDR2 from the germline V gene are MDHEN and SYDVKM.

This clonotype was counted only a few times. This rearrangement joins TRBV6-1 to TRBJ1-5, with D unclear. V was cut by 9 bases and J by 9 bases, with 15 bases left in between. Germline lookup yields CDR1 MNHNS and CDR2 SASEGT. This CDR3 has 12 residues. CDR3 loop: CARTRRDPPQHF. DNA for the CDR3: TGTGCCAGGACCCGGAGGGATCCGCCCCAGCATTTT.

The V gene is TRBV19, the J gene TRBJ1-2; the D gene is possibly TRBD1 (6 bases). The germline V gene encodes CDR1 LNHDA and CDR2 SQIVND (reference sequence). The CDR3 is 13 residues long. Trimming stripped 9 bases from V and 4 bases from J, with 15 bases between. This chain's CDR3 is CASNQQGIYGYTF. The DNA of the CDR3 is TGTGCCAGCAATCAACAGGGAATCTATGGCTACACCTTC.